Listed below are T cell receptor beta chains from one sample, sequenced in a study of response to subunit inactivated influenza vaccine. TCRdb re-called the RT-PCR reads with MiXCR, one entry per CDR3 protein. The sample contains more than 500,000 distinct CDR3 sequences, approximately 10% of which appear only once. These same data were also listed under a study on T cells expressing NK-cell markers.

The sample here was PBMCs from blood, taken on the day of vaccination. The origin of the receptors is a man aged 50 or older who received an inactivated influenza vaccine. The CDR3 runs from the conserved cysteine through the conserved F or W. Fields, in order: V gene, clone size, J gene, D gene, CDR3 DNA, CDR3 protein. D genes are given only for firm matches. Clone size is not always given. Where it is, it says once, few, many or a class for expanded clones.

>TRBV6-5|few|TRBJ2-3|TRBD1
TGTGCCAGCAGTTACCCCCTGGGACAGGGGGTTTCAGATACGCAGTATTTT
CASSYPLGQGVSDTQYF
>TRBV13|few|TRBJ2-4|TRBD1
TGTGCCAGCAGCTCCAGGACAGGGGAGTCCAAAAACATTCAGTACTTC
CASSSRTGESKNIQYF
>TRBV20-1|once|TRBJ2-3|.
TGCAGTGCCAGACCCGGGCGGGATACGCAGTATTTT
CSARPGRDTQYF
>TRBV4-3|.|TRBJ2-7|.
TGCGCCAGCAGCCAAGATCGAGGGGGCTACGAGCAGTACTTC
CASSQDRGGYEQYF
>TRBV11-2|.|TRBJ2-1|TRBD2
TGTGCCAGCAGCTCGACTAGCGGGGGTTCCTACAATGAGCAGTTCTTC
CASSSTSGGSYNEQFF
>TRBV6-1|many|TRBJ2-7|.
TGTGCCAGCAGTGAAGCTACTACCTACGAGCAGTACTTC
CASSEATTYEQYF
>TRBV29-1|many|TRBJ1-2|.
TGCAGCGTAACGGGAGCAGGCGCAAATGGCTACACCTTC
CSVTGAGANGYTF
>TRBV6-2/TRBV6-3|many|TRBJ2-2|.
TGTGCCAGCAGCCAAGGATCCGGGGAGCTGTTTTTT
CASSQGSGELFF
>TRBV29-1|.|TRBJ1-4|TRBD1
TGCAGCGTGATGACAGGGATCGCAACTAATGAAAAACTGTTTTTT
CSVMTGIATNEKLFF
>TRBV7-2|few|TRBJ2-3|.
TGTGCCAGCAGCTTAGTAATCCGCACAGATACGCAGTATTTT
CASSLVIRTDTQYF
>TRBV28|.|TRBJ2-7|.
TGTGCCAGCAGGGGGGGTGGAGGGAAAGGCAACGAGCAGTACTTC
CASRGGGGKGNEQYF
>TRBV29-1|.|TRBJ2-5|TRBD1
TGCAGCGTCGCCCGGGACAGCCCTCGGACCCAGTACTTC
CSVARDSPRTQYF
>TRBV20-1|many|TRBJ2-5|.
TGCAGCGCCCTGGACAGACAAGAGACCCAGTACTTC
CSALDRQETQYF
>TRBV4-1|many|TRBJ1-6|TRBD1
TGCGCCAGCAGCCAAGTCCGGGACAGCTCTTCACCCCTCCACTTT
CASSQVRDSSSPLHF
>TRBV29-1|.|TRBJ2-5|.
TGCAGCGTTGAGTGGAGGGGGGCGTTGGGGACCCAGTACTTC
CSVEWRGALGTQYF
>TRBV29-1|.|TRBJ2-7|.
TGCAGCGCTGGGGACGCCCTCTACGAGCAGTACTTC
CSAGDALYEQYF
>TRBV20-1|.|TRBJ1-2|TRBD1
TGCAGTGCTAGAGAATCCGGGACAGGCGTCTATGGCTACACCTTC
CSARESGTGVYGYTF
>TRBV27|few|TRBJ2-7|.
TGTGCCAGCAGTTTATATGGGGGGAGCTCCTACGAGCAGTACTTC
CASSLYGGSSYEQYF
>TRBV13|.|TRBJ2-1|TRBD1
TGTGCCAGCAGCTTAAAACAGGGGTTATTCTACAATGAGCAGTTCTTC
CASSLKQGLFYNEQFF
>TRBV5-6|few|TRBJ1-4|.
TGTGCCAGCAGCTTAGGTGGGAGGTCGGAAAAACTGTTTTTT
CASSLGGRSEKLFF
>TRBV10-3|few|TRBJ2-5|TRBD2
TGTGCCATCAGTGAGTCGGGACTAGAAGGAGAGACCCAGTACTTC
CAISESGLEGETQYF
>TRBV4-2|few|TRBJ2-1|.
TGTGCCAGCAGCCAAGAGACCGGGCGCCGAATCTCCTACTACAATGAGCAGTTCTTC
CASSQETGRRISYYNEQFF
>TRBV27|.|TRBJ1-6|.
TGTGCCAGCAGTCTCAGGGTCATGGTTTCACCCCTCCACTTT
CASSLRVMVSPLHF
>TRBV19|many|TRBJ1-4|.
TGTGCCACCCGGCAGACAGGCCCTAATGAAAAACTGTTTTTT
CATRQTGPNEKLFF
>TRBV12-3/TRBV12-4|.|TRBJ1-5|.
TGTGCCAGCAGTTTGAGGAGGGAGGGGTCCCAGCATTTT
CASSLRREGSQHF
>TRBV5-1|few|TRBJ2-2|TRBD2
TGCGCCAGCAGCAGGTCTAGCGGGGTGTATACCGGGGAGCTGTTTTTT
CASSRSSGVYTGELFF
>TRBV18|.|TRBJ2-1|.
TGTGCCAGCTCACCACCTGCGACAGGTTACAATGAGCAGTTCTTC
CASSPPATGYNEQFF
>TRBV12-3/TRBV12-4|many|TRBJ2-7|.
TGTGCCAGCAGTTTAGTTCTCTCTGGAGAGCAGTACTTC
CASSLVLSGEQYF
>TRBV18|few|TRBJ2-7|TRBD1
TGTGCCAGCTCACCGGCCGGGACAGGGAGCTACGAGCAGTACTTC
CASSPAGTGSYEQYF
>TRBV6-2/TRBV6-3|few|TRBJ1-2|.
TGTGCCAGCAGTTCCTCCATTGCTGAAGTTTTCTATGGCTACACCTTC
CASSSSIAEVFYGYTF
>TRBV21-1|.|TRBJ1-2|.
TGTGCCAGCAGCAACAGTGATGGCTACACCTTC
CASSNSDGYTF
>TRBV30|.|TRBJ2-7|TRBD2
TGTGCCTGGACCGGGACTAGCGGCTCCTACGAGCAGTACTTC
CAWTGTSGSYEQYF
>TRBV7-2|many|TRBJ2-2|.
TGTGCCAGCAGTTTAGGCAGGAACACCGGGGAGCTGTTTTTT
CASSLGRNTGELFF
>TRBV20-1|.|TRBJ2-7|TRBD1
TGCAGTGCTAGAAAGGGGACAGTCGCCTACGAGCAGTACTTC
CSARKGTVAYEQYF
>TRBV9|.|TRBJ2-2|TRBD1
TGTGCCAGCAGCGTCGGACAGGGGCGAGGCGGGGAGCTGTTTTTT
CASSVGQGRGGELFF
>TRBV6-5|few|TRBJ2-7|TRBD1
TGTGCCAGCAGTTACGGGACAGGGAATGTCTACGAGCAGTACTTC
CASSYGTGNVYEQYF
>TRBV12-3/TRBV12-4|.|TRBJ2-1|.
TGTGCCAGCATCTCTGCCCATCACAACTTCAATGAGCAGTTCTTC
CASISAHHNFNEQFF
>TRBV3-1|.|TRBJ2-1|TRBD2
TGTGCCAGCATCGAACTAGCGGGAGCGAGCTCCTACAATGAGCAGTTCTTC
CASIELAGASSYNEQFF
>TRBV28|.|TRBJ1-1|.
TGTGCCAGCAGTTTTCTACAGATGAACACTGAAGCTTTCTTT
CASSFLQMNTEAFF
>TRBV5-1|few|TRBJ2-7|.
TGCGCCAGCAGCCCGACCGGTAGCGAGCAGTACTTC
CASSPTGSEQYF
>TRBV20-1|few|TRBJ2-7|.
TGCAGTGCTAGAGATAGTCGGGGGCCACTCTACGAGCAGTACTTC
CSARDSRGPLYEQYF
>TRBV7-2|many|TRBJ2-1|TRBD1
TGTGCCTGTGGCGCCCGACCAAAATGGCTGTGGTCGACAGGGTTTCTCGCCGAGCAGTTCTTC
CACGARPKWLWSTGFLAEQFF
>TRBV6-2/TRBV6-3|.|TRBJ2-3|.
TGTGCCAGCAGTTACTCGTCTGGACCTAGCACAGATACGCAGTATTTT
CASSYSSGPSTDTQYF
>TRBV15|few|TRBJ2-1|.
TGTGCCACCAGCAGCGCAGGGACACGAAACAATGAGCAGTTCTTC
CATSSAGTRNNEQFF
>TRBV30|.|TRBJ1-2|.
TGTGCCTGGAGTGTTTCGGCTAACTATGGCTACACCTTC
CAWSVSANYGYTF
>TRBV6-2/TRBV6-3|few|TRBJ2-5|.
TGTGCCAGCAGGCCGGGACCAGGAGCCCAGTACTTC
CASRPGPGAQYF
>TRBV12-3/TRBV12-4|many|TRBJ2-1|TRBD2
TGTGCCAGCAGCCTTAGCGGGGATCGGCCCAATGAGCAGTTCTTC
CASSLSGDRPNEQFF
>TRBV14|many|TRBJ2-1|.
TGTGCCAGCAGCCCAGGGGTCAATGAGCAGTTCTTC
CASSPGVNEQFF
>TRBV5-1|.|TRBJ1-2|.
TGCGCCAGCAGAAAGACTCCTTCGAACTATGGCTACACCTTC
CASRKTPSNYGYTF
>TRBV7-2|many|TRBJ2-2|.
TGTGCCAGCAGCACCGACGGGACCAACACCGGGGAGCTGTTTTTT
CASSTDGTNTGELFF
>TRBV28|.|TRBJ2-2|.
TGTGCCAGCAGTTTATTCGGGACCGGGGAGCTGTTTTTT
CASSLFGTGELFF
>TRBV7-2|.|TRBJ1-5|TRBD1
TGTGCCAGCAGCCCGGACAGGGGAGGGAGTCAGCCCCAGCATTTT
CASSPDRGGSQPQHF
>TRBV5-5|.|TRBJ2-1|TRBD1
TGTGCCAGCAGCTCGCAGGGGACAGGAAAATTTGAGCAGTTCTTC
CASSSQGTGKFEQFF
>TRBV12-3/TRBV12-4|many|TRBJ1-1|.
TGTGCCAGCAGTTTAGCGCGAGACACTGAAGCTTTCTTT
CASSLARDTEAFF
>TRBV10-3|.|TRBJ2-3|.
TGTGCCATCAGTGACCTTAAGACGGCAAGGACCACAGATACGCAGTATTTT
CAISDLKTARTTDTQYF
>TRBV20-1|.|TRBJ2-1|TRBD2
TGCAGTGCTCCCTTAGCGGGAGGCGCCTACAATGAGCAGTTCTTC
CSAPLAGGAYNEQFF
>TRBV5-1|few|TRBJ1-1|.
TGCGCCAGCAGGTCAGGGTCGAACACTGAAGCTTTCTTT
CASRSGSNTEAFF
>TRBV5-1|many|TRBJ2-5|.
TGCGCCAGCAGCTTGACACTCCCGGGACGGAAAGAGACCCAGTACTTC
CASSLTLPGRKETQYF
>TRBV12-3/TRBV12-4|.|TRBJ2-5|.
TGTGCCAGCACCCATACAGGGTTAGAGACCCAGTACTTC
CASTHTGLETQYF
>TRBV5-1|many|TRBJ2-1|TRBD2
TGCGCCAGCAGCAGGCTAGCGGGGGGAAAAACCTCCTCCAATGAGCAGTTCTTC
CASSRLAGGKTSSNEQFF